The 27 T cell receptor beta chains presented below share a single source sample, sequenced in a study of control samples from healthy donors and cancer patients. Repertoires were generated with immunoSEQ multiplex PCR, while TCRdb's copy carries only in-frame clones and drops some. The table lists about 82,000 clones, around nine tenths of them singletons, with roughly 7% in the top ten. The sequencing input was blood. All receptors derive from a man between 45 and 60 years old in good health.

V gene TRBV24-1 combines with J gene TRBJ2-1; perhaps TRBD2 as D (5 bases). Germline V gives CDR1 KGHDR, CDR2 SFDVKD. The CDR3 length is 16 residues. Trimming removed 4 bases from V and 0 bases from J, with 12 bases in between. CDR3 sequence: CATSDRRGSSYNEQFF. In nucleotides, the CDR3 is TGTGCCACCAGTGACCGCAGAGGGAGCTCCTACAATGAGCAGTTCTTC.

This clone was picked up a small number of times. V gene TRBV19 combines with J gene TRBJ2-1; 7 bases fit TRBD2. Germline V CDR1 and CDR2: LNHDA, SQIVND (reference sequence). CDR3 length: 15 residues. J gave up 10 bases and V 0 bases, and 9 bases lay outside the gene matches. CDR3 region: CASSIDQGERGEQFF. The DNA for the CDR3 is TGTGCCAGTAGTATAGATCAGGGTGAGCGGGGAGAGCAGTTCTTC.

The chain combines TRBV27 with TRBJ2-3; maybe TRBD2 (5 bases). Per germline, CDR1 MNHEY and CDR2 SMNVEV (reference sequence). CDR3 length equals 12 residues. V lost 6 bases and J lost 5, with 9 bases in between. CDR3 DNA sequence: TGTGCCAGCAGCCCAGGAGGAGATACGCAGTATTTT. Its translation: CASSPGGDTQYF.

The genes are TRBV29-1 and TRBJ1-1; 8 bases are a match to TRBD1. The CDR3 contains 13 residues. Germline CDR1 SQVTM, CDR2 ANQGSEA. Germline trimming cut 4 bases from V and 4 bases from J; bases unmatched to any gene: 5. CDR3 protein: CSVARGQGTEAFF. CDR3 DNA sequence: TGCAGCGTTGCCAGGGGGCAGGGCACTGAAGCTTTCTTT. The variable domain in full, completed from reference TRBV29-1 and TRBJ1-1, reads SAVISQKPSRDICQRGTSLTIQCQVDSQVTMMFWYRQQPGQSLTLIATANQGSEATYESGFVIDKFPISRPNLTFSTLTVSNMSPEDSSIYLCSVARGQGTEAFFGQGTRLTVV.

The chain carries TRBV5-5 and TRBJ1-3; D ambiguous. This CDR3 region has 20 residues. V was pared by 2 bases and J by 0 bases, with 24 bases between. Looked up from germline, CDR1 is SGHKS and CDR2 is YYEKEE (reference sequence). CDR3 coding DNA: TGTGCCAGCAGCTTTAATGATTTAGGCTCCCGCTTCGTCTCTGGAAACACCATATATTTT. Residues: CASSFNDLGSRFVSGNTIYF.

The CDR3 nucleotides read TGTGCCAGCAGTTACTCGAGGGACACAGCCTACGAGCAGTACTTC. Translation gives CASSYSRDTAYEQYF. V gene TRBV6-6 combines with J gene TRBJ2-7; D possibly corresponds to TRBD1 (6 bases). Trimming cost V 0 bases and J 2 bases, with 11 bases left between them. Per germline, CDR1 MNHNY and CDR2 SVGAGI (reference sequence). The CDR3 consists of 15 residues.

The chain joins TRBV4-2 to TRBJ1-4, with D perhaps TRBD1 (5 bases). V was trimmed by 0 bases and J by 2 bases, leaving 10 bases between them. Germline CDR1 LGHNA, CDR2 YNFKEQ. CDR3 length equals 16 residues. As DNA, the CDR3 is TGTGCCAGCAGCCAAGATGGGGGGGGGACTAATGAAAAACTGTTTTTT. Encoded protein: CASSQDGGGTNEKLFF.

The rearrangement joins TRBV19 to TRBJ2-3, with D perhaps TRBD2 (5 bases). Germline V gene lookup returns CDR1 LNHDA and CDR2 SQIVND (reference sequence). Trimming pared 3 bases from V and 6 bases from J, leaving 10 bases between. The CDR3 runs to 13 residues. In DNA, the CDR3 is TGTGCCAGTAGTATTTTGAGAGGGGATACGCAGTATTTT. This translates into CASSILRGDTQYF.

This chain uses TRBV27 with TRBJ1-5; 7 bases agree with TRBD1. The length of the CDR3 is 13 residues. The V and J ends lost 4 bases and 4 bases, in that order; junction bases with no gene match: 1. Germline CDR1 is MNHEY and CDR2 is SMNVEV (reference sequence). The CDR3 sequence: CASSWDSNQPQHF. CDR3 DNA: TGTGCCAGCAGTTGGGACAGTAATCAGCCCCAGCATTTT.

This rearrangement joins TRBV19 to TRBJ2-2; 10 bases map to TRBD2. CDR1 and CDR2 from the germline V gene are LNHDA and SQIVND (reference sequence). Unmatched junction bases numbered 9, after V lost 10 bases and J lost 7 bases. This CDR3 has 14 amino acids. The CDR3 is CATRSLAGVGELFF. The CDR3 DNA reads TGTGCCACTAGAAGTCTAGCGGGGGTCGGGGAGCTGTTTTTT.

The CDR3 protein is CASSPRTGGGTDTQYF. The CDR3 coding sequence is TGTGCCAGCAGCCCCCGGACAGGGGGAGGCACAGATACGCAGTATTTT. The chain couples TRBV7-2 to TRBJ2-3; TRBD1 agrees at 10 bases. V lost 5 bases, J lost 1 base, and 6 bases stayed unmatched. The CDR3 is made up of 16 amino acids. Germline V gene lookup returns CDR1 SGHTA and CDR2 FQGNSA.

The table lists this clone with a few counts. The CDR3 coding sequence is TGTGCCAGCAGCCAAGAGATAGTTGGTCTTAACTATGGCTACACCTTC. Amino acids: CASSQEIVGLNYGYTF. The chain combines TRBV4-2 with TRBJ1-2; D gene ambiguous. The CDR3 length is 16 residues. CDR1 LGHNA and CDR2 YNFKEQ come from the germline V gene. Deletions cut 0 bases from V and 1 base from J, with 12 bases between.

This clone was counted only a few times. This chain connects TRBV6-6 to TRBJ1-4, with D possibly TRBD1 on 6 matching bases. The CDR3 is 16 residues long. Per the germline V gene, CDR1 is MNHNY and CDR2 is SVGAGI (reference sequence). The V gene lost 7 bases and the J gene lost 3 bases, with 18 bases spanning the gap. CDR3 nucleotide sequence: TGTGCCAGCAAAGGTAGACTACAGGGTGCTAATGAAAAACTGTTTTTT. The encoded protein is CASKGRLQGANEKLFF.

V is TRBV5-1 and J is TRBJ2-3; maybe TRBD1 (5 bases). The V gene lost 4 bases and the J gene lost 2 bases, with 14 bases spanning the gap. Germline loops: CDR1 SGHRS, CDR2 YFSETQ. The CDR3 totals 15 residues. CDR3 nucleotides: TGCGCCAGCAGCGCCCAGGGAACCACCACAGATACGCAGTATTTT. Amino acid sequence: CASSAQGTTTDTQYF.

This rearrangement joins TRBV11-2 to TRBJ2-1, with 8 bases that match TRBD1. The CDR3 consists of 12 residues. The V segment lost 1 base and the J segment 12 bases; nucleotides outside the gene matches: 2. Looked up from germline, CDR1 is SGHAT and CDR2 is FQNNGV. The DNA for the CDR3 is TGTGCCAGCAGCTTAGGTGGGACAGGGCAGTTCTTC. It codes for CASSLGGTGQFF.

V gene TRBV6-5 combines with J gene TRBJ1-6, with 8 bases fitting TRBD1. CDR3 length equals 13 residues. In germline, CDR1 is MNHEY, CDR2 SVGAGI. V was clipped by 10 bases and J by 7 bases; unmatched bases: 6. As DNA, the CDR3 is TGTGCCACCCGACAGGGGCGGAATTCACCCCTCCACTTT. It encodes CATRQGRNSPLHF.

The V gene is TRBV15, the J gene TRBJ2-1, with 7 bases fitting TRBD1. The germline V gene has CDR1 LNHNV and CDR2 YYDKDF (reference sequence). There are 17 residues in the CDR3. With V trimmed by 9 bases and J by 9 bases, 23 bases remained unmatched. CDR3 bases: TGTGCCACTAGGGATGGCTTAGGCACAGGGGTAGGGGGTGAGCAGTTCTTC. As protein: CATRDGLGTGVGGEQFF.

The rearrangement uses TRBV11-3 and TRBJ2-2; D gene ambiguous. The CDR3 totals 12 residues. CDR1 and CDR2 (germline): SGHNT, YENEEA. V was clipped by 5 bases and J by 7 bases, with 8 bases between them. Here the CDR3 reads CASSRGLGELFF. The CDR3 bases are TGTGCCAGCAGCCGTGGTCTCGGGGAGCTGTTTTTT. The full variable domain, rest sourced from reference TRBV11-3 and TRBJ2-2, is EAGVVQSPRYKIIEKKQPVAFWCNPISGHNTLYWYLQNLGQGPELLIRYENEEAVDDSQLPKDRFSAERLKGVDSTLKIQPAELGDSAVYLCASSRGLGELFFGEGSRLTVL.

The J gene is TRBJ1-1, the V gene TRBV6-1, with TRBD1 matching over 11 bases. The CDR3 is made up of 15 amino acids. The J segment lost 4 bases and the V segment lost 0 bases, leaving 1 base of the junction unmatched. Germline V lookup: CDR1 MNHNS, CDR2 SASEGT. The CDR3 loop reads CASSEAGTGGTEAFF. The CDR3, as DNA: TGTGCCAGCAGTGAAGCCGGGACAGGGGGCACTGAAGCTTTCTTT.

The rearrangement links TRBV27 to TRBJ1-4; the D gene is possibly TRBD1 (5 bases). The germline V gene has CDR1 MNHEY and CDR2 SMNVEV (reference sequence). This CDR3 is built from 15 residues. V shed 6 bases and J shed 6 bases, with 17 bases lying between them. The CDR3 is CASSTPRDPYEKLFF. Written as DNA, the CDR3 is TGTGCCAGCAGCACCCCCAGGGATCCCTATGAAAAACTGTTTTTT.

In this sample, this clone turned up a few times. This rearrangement joins TRBV7-9 to TRBJ2-7; tentative D call: TRBD2 (6 bases). Germline values: CDR1 SEHNR, CDR2 FQNEAQ (reference sequence). V lost 5 bases and J lost 4, with 15 bases in between. The CDR3 spans 14 residues. The CDR3 coding sequence is TGTGCCAGCAGCCCGGGAGCGTCGGGGTACGAGCAGTACTTC. This sequence encodes CASSPGASGYEQYF.

V gene TRBV7-2 combines with J gene TRBJ1-2; 7 nucleotides match TRBD1. From germline, CDR1 is SGHTA and CDR2 FQGNSA. This CDR3 region has 13 residues. Trimming removed 4 bases from V and 1 base from J; junction bases left unmatched: 0. The CDR3 nucleotides are TGTGCCAGCAGCTGGGACAGTAACTATGGCTACACCTTC. Translated, it gives CASSWDSNYGYTF.

A few counts support this clone. The chain uses TRBV5-1 and TRBJ1-1; 8 bases agree with TRBD1. The germline V gene has CDR1 SGHRS and CDR2 YFSETQ. V shed 4 bases and J 3 bases; nucleotides not matched to a gene: 11. The CDR3 runs to 16 residues. CDR3 residues: CASSPKDRVGDTEAFF. The CDR3, as DNA: TGCGCCAGCAGCCCGAAGGACAGGGTTGGGGACACTGAAGCTTTCTTT.

V usage is TRBV10-3 and J usage is TRBJ2-7; D remains unclear. The CDR3 covers 13 residues. Per the germline V gene, CDR1 is ENHRY and CDR2 is SYGVKD. Trimming took off 0 bases at V and 4 bases at J, with 7 bases between the two ends. DNA for the CDR3: TGTGCCATCAGTGAGTCGACCGGGTACGAGCAGTACTTC. This encodes CAISESTGYEQYF.

The genes are TRBV19 and TRBJ1-5, with no clear D. The CDR3 length is 14 residues. Trimming removed 1 base at V and 9 bases at J, with 13 bases between. Per the germline V gene, CDR1 is LNHDA and CDR2 is SQIVND (reference sequence). The CDR3 DNA reads as TGTGCCAGTAGTATAGTACGGACGGAATCGCCCCAGCATTTT. It codes for CASSIVRTESPQHF.

The genes are TRBV2 and TRBJ2-7; D is unresolved. In germline, CDR1 is SNHLY, CDR2 FYNNEI. V lost 2 bases to trimming and J lost 5 bases, with 4 bases between them. The CDR3 covers 11 residues. CDR3 nucleotides: TGTGCCAGCAGTGAATTGCACGAGCAGTACTTC. It specifies CASSELHEQYF.

V gene TRBV20-1 combines with J gene TRBJ1-1; no definite D call. CDR3 length: 11 amino acids. V lost 1 base, J lost 8 bases, and 8 bases lay in between. CDR1 is DFQATT, CDR2 SNEGSKA, per germline (reference sequence). Written as DNA, the CDR3 is TGCAGTGCTAGAGTGAACGGGGAAGCTTTCTTT. As protein: CSARVNGEAFF.